This paragraph covers one TCR beta chain sequence. Unmatched junction bases numbered 9, after V lost 2 bases and J lost 7 bases. Germline CDR1 is SGHDT and CDR2 is YYEEEE. The CDR3 extends over 15 amino acids. The sample originates from a study of T cell changes during pregnancy in multiple sclerosis. Assay: immunoSEQ multiplex PCR; the TCRdb copy retains only in-frame clones and omits some. The sample has 65,000 to 90,000 clones, around 92% seen once. The sequence was collected from a female donor in good health, enrolled as a control in a pregnancy study. The specimen was peripheral blood, collected in the third trimester of pregnancy. The chain couples TRBV5-6 to TRBJ2-1; TRBD1 matches at 7 bases. In DNA form, the CDR3 reads TGTGCCAGCAGCTTAGGGACAGAGAATTTAAATGAGCAGTTCTTC. Protein product: CASSLGTENLNEQFF.